This paragraph reports one TCR beta chain. The antigen is unknown. This entry belongs to a study of shared clonotypes between healthy human individuals. About the study: The donor pool was made up of two women and a few men aged 18 to 49.

Study-level results: The study found lower generation probabilities in non-shared clonotypes than in those shared by all four donors. Shared across several donors were roughly 5% of the naive CD4 clonotypes.

Sorted-subset replicate PCRs used around 200 ng of genomic DNA. This amount corresponded to some 30,000 T cell genomes. Sequencing was performed with immunoSEQ multiplex PCR; in TCRdb, only in-frame clones are kept and a portion is missing. The sample includes more than 850,000 clones, 75% to 80% of them seen just once. The CDR3 has 14 amino acids. V lost 2 bases and J lost 3; bases outside the gene matches: 2. CDR1 is SGHRS and CDR2 is YFSETQ in the germline V gene. Sequenced material: memory CD4+ T cells from PBMCs. Described subset: CD45RA-negative fraction. This chain connects TRBV5-1 to TRBJ2-7; 10 bases are shared with TRBD2. The receptor was derived from a man aged 18 to 29 in good health. Some clones in this sample may be carry-over from other donors' samples. CDR3 loop: CASSLLAGHYEQYF. DNA for the CDR3: TGCGCCAGCAGCTTACTAGCGGGACACTACGAGCAGTACTTC.